The rows below give T cell receptor beta chains drawn from one sample of a study of T cell clonotyping in hematopoietic cell transplantation. The table came from immunoSEQ multiplex PCR; TCRdb's copy has only in-frame clones and leaves some out. The sample lists more than 7,000 clones, 88% occurring once. The sequenced sample was PBMCs, obtained 100 days after allogeneic stem cell transplant. The receptors here all came from a male patient under 35 who had an allogeneic stem cell transplant from a related donor, so the T cells may come from the graft donor. Some clones in this sample may be carry-over from other donors' samples. CDR3s include the opening cysteine and the closing phenylalanine or tryptophan. A D gene is named only where the DNA matches it firmly. A row's size may be missing; if present it is once, few, many or a size class.

CDR3 DNA: TGTGCCACCAGCAGAGAGGGCGACTCTGGGGCCAACGTCCTGACTTTC; CDR3 protein: CATSREGDSGANVLTF; V gene: TRBV15; D gene: .; clone size: .; J gene: TRBJ2-6
CDR3 DNA: TGTGCCAGCAGCGTAGGGGTCCTGCGGGGCACTGAAGCTTTCTTT; CDR3 protein: CASSVGVLRGTEAFF; V gene: TRBV9; D gene: .; clone size: .; J gene: TRBJ1-1
CDR3 DNA: TGTGCCATCAGTGAGTCGGGGGAGGAGGCTTTCTTT; CDR3 protein: CAISESGEEAFF; V gene: TRBV10-3; D gene: .; clone size: .; J gene: TRBJ1-1
CDR3 DNA: TGTGCCAGCAGCCAAGGGCATCTGAACTATGGCTACACCTTC; CDR3 protein: CASSQGHLNYGYTF; V gene: TRBV14; D gene: .; clone size: .; J gene: TRBJ1-2
CDR3 DNA: TGTGCCAGCAGCCCAGGGACAGCGTCTTCGAATGAAAAACTGTTTTTT; CDR3 protein: CASSPGTASSNEKLFF; V gene: TRBV7-6; D gene: TRBD1; clone size: .; J gene: TRBJ1-4
CDR3 DNA: TGCGCCAGCAGCCCGGACAGTTCGGGCACTGAAGCTTTCTTT; CDR3 protein: CASSPDSSGTEAFF; V gene: TRBV5-1; D gene: .; clone size: .; J gene: TRBJ1-1
CDR3 DNA: TGTGCCAGCAGTTACCGCCTGGTAGACTACAATGAGCAGTTCTTC; CDR3 protein: CASSYRLVDYNEQFF; V gene: TRBV6-5; D gene: .; clone size: .; J gene: TRBJ2-1
CDR3 DNA: TGTGCCACCAGCAGTTTAGGACGGGCAAGCGAAAAACTGTTTTTT; CDR3 protein: CATSSLGRASEKLFF; V gene: TRBV15; D gene: .; clone size: .; J gene: TRBJ1-4
CDR3 DNA: TGTGCCAGCAGCGCAACAGGGAAAGAGACCCAGTACTTC; CDR3 protein: CASSATGKETQYF; V gene: TRBV9; D gene: .; clone size: .; J gene: TRBJ2-5
CDR3 DNA: TGTGCCAGCACCGAAGGGGGCTCTGGGGCCAACGTCCTGACTTTC; CDR3 protein: CASTEGGSGANVLTF; V gene: TRBV6-5; D gene: .; clone size: .; J gene: TRBJ2-6
CDR3 DNA: TGTGCCAGCAGCCCCACCGGGACAGGGGATTCTGAAGCTTTCTTT; CDR3 protein: CASSPTGTGDSEAFF; V gene: TRBV9; D gene: TRBD1; clone size: .; J gene: TRBJ1-1
CDR3 DNA: TGCGCCAGCAGCCAAGTCCAGGGTGTTGGAGAGACCCAGTACTTC; CDR3 protein: CASSQVQGVGETQYF; V gene: TRBV4-3; D gene: .; clone size: .; J gene: TRBJ2-5
CDR3 DNA: TGCGCCAGCAGCCACCGGGACGAGAACACTGAAGCTTTCTTT; CDR3 protein: CASSHRDENTEAFF; V gene: TRBV4-3; D gene: .; clone size: .; J gene: TRBJ1-1
CDR3 DNA: TGTGCCAGCAGCTTAGGTCGGGACACTGAAGCTTTCTTT; CDR3 protein: CASSLGRDTEAFF; V gene: TRBV13; D gene: .; clone size: .; J gene: TRBJ1-1
CDR3 DNA: TGTGCCAGCAGCGAGGGGTTAACGCAGTATTTT; CDR3 protein: CASSEGLTQYF; V gene: TRBV5-6; D gene: .; clone size: once; J gene: TRBJ2-3
CDR3 DNA: TGCAGTGCCCTGGGGGAGAATGAGCAGTTCTTC; CDR3 protein: CSALGENEQFF; V gene: TRBV20-1; D gene: .; clone size: .; J gene: TRBJ2-1
CDR3 DNA: TGTGCCAGCAGGGATGGAGCAGGGGGATATGAAAAACTGTTTTTT; CDR3 protein: CASRDGAGGYEKLFF; V gene: TRBV25-1; D gene: TRBD1; clone size: .; J gene: TRBJ1-4
CDR3 DNA: TGTGCCAGCTCACCCGGACAGGGGGAAGACTATGGCTACACCTTC; CDR3 protein: CASSPGQGEDYGYTF; V gene: TRBV18; D gene: TRBD1; clone size: .; J gene: TRBJ1-2
CDR3 DNA: TGTGCCAGTAGCCCAGAGTCGTCCTCTGGAAACACCATATATTTT; CDR3 protein: CASSPESSSGNTIYF; V gene: TRBV19; D gene: .; clone size: few; J gene: TRBJ1-3
CDR3 DNA: TGTGCCAGCAGTTCCGATTCGACAGGCACAGATACGCAGTATTTT; CDR3 protein: CASSSDSTGTDTQYF; V gene: TRBV6-6; D gene: .; clone size: few; J gene: TRBJ2-3
CDR3 DNA: TGCGCCAGCAGCTTGGCCAACGGACCCAATGAGCAGTTCTTC; CDR3 protein: CASSLANGPNEQFF; V gene: TRBV5-1; D gene: .; clone size: .; J gene: TRBJ2-1
CDR3 DNA: TGTGCCAGCTCTACACCACTGGGGCGGAACACTGAAGCTTTCTTT; CDR3 protein: CASSTPLGRNTEAFF; V gene: TRBV18; D gene: .; clone size: .; J gene: TRBJ1-1
CDR3 DNA: TGTGCTAGCAGCCGAGCCAACACCGGGGAGCTGTTTTTT; CDR3 protein: CASSRANTGELFF; V gene: TRBV7-7; D gene: .; clone size: .; J gene: TRBJ2-2
CDR3 DNA: TGTGCCAGCAGCTTATATGATACGCAGTATTTT; CDR3 protein: CASSLYDTQYF; V gene: TRBV7-2; D gene: .; clone size: .; J gene: TRBJ2-3
CDR3 DNA: TGTGCCAGCAGCTTGGGGGGCGCAAGAGAAAAACTGTTTTTT; CDR3 protein: CASSLGGAREKLFF; V gene: TRBV5-6; D gene: .; clone size: .; J gene: TRBJ1-4